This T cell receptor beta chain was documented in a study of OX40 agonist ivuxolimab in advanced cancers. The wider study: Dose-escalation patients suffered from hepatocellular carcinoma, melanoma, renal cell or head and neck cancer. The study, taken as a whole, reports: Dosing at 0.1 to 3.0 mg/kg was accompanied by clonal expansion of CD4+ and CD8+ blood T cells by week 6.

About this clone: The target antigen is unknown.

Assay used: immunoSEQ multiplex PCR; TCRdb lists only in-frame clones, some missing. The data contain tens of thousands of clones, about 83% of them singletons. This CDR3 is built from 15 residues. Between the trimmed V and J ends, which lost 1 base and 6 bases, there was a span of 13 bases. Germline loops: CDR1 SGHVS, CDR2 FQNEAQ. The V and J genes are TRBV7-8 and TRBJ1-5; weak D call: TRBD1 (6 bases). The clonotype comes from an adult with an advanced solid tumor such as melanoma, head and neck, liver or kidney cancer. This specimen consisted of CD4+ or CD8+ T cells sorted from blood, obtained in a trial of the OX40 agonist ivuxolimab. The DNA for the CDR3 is TGTGCCAGCAGCTTAGTAAGGTCAGGGGTTCAGCCCCAGCATTTT. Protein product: CASSLVRSGVQPQHF.